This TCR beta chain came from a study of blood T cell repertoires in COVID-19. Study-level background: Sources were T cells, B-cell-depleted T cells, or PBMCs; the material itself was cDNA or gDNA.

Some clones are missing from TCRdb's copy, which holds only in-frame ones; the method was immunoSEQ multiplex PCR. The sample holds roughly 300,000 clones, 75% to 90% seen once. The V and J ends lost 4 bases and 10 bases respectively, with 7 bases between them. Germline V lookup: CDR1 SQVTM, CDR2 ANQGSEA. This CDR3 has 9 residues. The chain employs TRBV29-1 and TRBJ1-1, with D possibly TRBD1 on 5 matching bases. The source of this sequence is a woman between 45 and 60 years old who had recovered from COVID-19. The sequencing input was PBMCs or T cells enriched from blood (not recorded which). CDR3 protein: CSVAQGAFF. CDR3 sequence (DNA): TGCAGCGTTGCGCAGGGAGCTTTCTTT.